A selection of T cell receptor beta chains follows, all from one sample in a study of cytomegalovirus exposure and HLA in healthy donors. Only in-frame clones appear in the TCRdb table, and some are missing; sequencing was by immunoSEQ multiplex PCR. This repertoire shows some 86,000 clones, 70% to 80% found once; its top ten account for roughly 14%. Sequenced sample: PBMCs. The receptor source for this set is a woman aged 40 to 49 in good health and CMV-seropositive. Each CDR3 is given with its conserved first and last residue. The D gene is left open where the match is weak. Part of the rows lack a size; the others show once, few, many or a class for expanded clones.

TRBV11-3	TRBJ1-2	.	.	TGTGCCAGCAGCCCCAATAACAGGGTTAGCTATGGCTACACCTTC	CASSPNNRVSYGYTF
TRBV7-2	TRBJ2-2	.	.	TGTGCCAGCACCCCGATTTCTTCGGGTCACACCGGGGAGCTGTTTTTT	CASTPISSGHTGELFF
TRBV18	TRBJ2-3	few	.	TGTGCCAGCTCACAATCACAGGCAAGCACAGATACGCAGTATTTT	CASSQSQASTDTQYF
TRBV28	TRBJ2-7	.	.	TGTGCCAGCAGTTCCCTGAAGGGGTGGCACGAGCAGTACTTC	CASSSLKGWHEQYF
TRBV9	TRBJ2-5	.	.	TGTGCCAGCAGGGGGGCAGGGGAGACCCAGTACTTC	CASRGAGETQYF
TRBV5-8	TRBJ2-7	.	.	TGTGCCAGCAGCTTACAGGGGGGGTACTACGAGCAGTACTTC	CASSLQGGYYEQYF
TRBV7-2	TRBJ1-2	.	.	TGTGCCAGCAGCTTGAACGAGCGGGGCTATGGCTACACCTTC	CASSLNERGYGYTF
TRBV7-2	TRBJ1-2	once	.	TGTGCCAGCAGAAGTCCGGCCCGGGACTATGGCTACACCTTC	CASRSPARDYGYTF
TRBV19	TRBJ2-7	.	.	TGTGCCACCACCGGGACATCAACGTCCCAGCAGTACTTC	CATTGTSTSQQYF
TRBV5-4	TRBJ1-6	.	.	TGTGCCAGCAGGAAATGGGGCTCCCCCTATAATTCACCCCTCCACTTT	CASRKWGSPYNSPLHF
TRBV30	TRBJ2-5	.	.	TGTGCCTGGAGTGGGTTGAGGCTAGCGGAGACCCAGTACTTC	CAWSGLRLAETQYF
TRBV6-1	TRBJ1-2	.	.	TGTGCCAGCAGTGGAGCCGGGTCCAGTCGTCGTCCTAACTATGGCTACACCTTC	CASSGAGSSRRPNYGYTF
TRBV27	TRBJ1-5	.	TRBD1	TGTGCCAGCAGTTACAGGGGGGGTCAGCCCCAGCATTTT	CASSYRGGQPQHF
TRBV11-1	TRBJ2-1	.	.	TGTGCCAGCAGCTTAGGAACAGGAGCTAACAATGAGCAGTTCTTC	CASSLGTGANNEQFF
TRBV7-3	TRBJ2-3	.	.	TGTGCCAGCAGCCAACAGACTAGTCTGGATACGCAGTATTTT	CASSQQTSLDTQYF
TRBV5-1	TRBJ2-7	once	TRBD1	TGCGCCAGCAGGCCTACGGGACAGATGACCTACGAGCAGTACTTC	CASRPTGQMTYEQYF
TRBV25-1	TRBJ1-5	.	.	TGTGCCAGCAGTTGGGGGGAGAATCAGCCCCAGCATTTT	CASSWGENQPQHF
TRBV30	TRBJ2-7	.	.	TGTGCCTGGAGTCCCTATTACGGCGAGCAGTACTTC	CAWSPYYGEQYF
TRBV9	TRBJ1-1	.	TRBD1	TGTGCCAGCAGCGTAGCCGACAGGGGGAACACTGAAGCTTTCTTT	CASSVADRGNTEAFF
TRBV6-5	TRBJ2-3	.	.	TGTGCCAGCAGTTACGGGAGGGGGAGCACAGATACGCAGTATTTT	CASSYGRGSTDTQYF
TRBV27	TRBJ2-2	.	.	TGTGCCAGCAGTTTTTCCCCGAGGGCCGCCGGGGAGCTGTTTTTT	CASSFSPRAAGELFF
TRBV6-6	TRBJ2-7	.	.	TGTGCCAGCAGTTACTCGAGCTCCTACGAGCAGTACTTC	CASSYSSSYEQYF
TRBV19	TRBJ1-6	.	TRBD1	TGTGCCAGTAGTGATCCGGGACAGGGGACTAATTCACCCCTCCACTTT	CASSDPGQGTNSPLHF
TRBV30	TRBJ1-4	.	TRBD1	TGTGCCTGGAGCCCGTACGTGGGGACAGGGGGCGGATGGCTGTTTTTT	CAWSPYVGTGGGWLFF
TRBV11-2	TRBJ2-7	.	.	TGTGCCAGCAGCTTAGATTGGCAGGAGGGCTACGAGCAGTACTTC	CASSLDWQEGYEQYF
TRBV6-1	TRBJ1-5	.	.	TGTGCCAGCAGTGCTGACAGCCCCAATCAGCCCCAGCATTTT	CASSADSPNQPQHF
TRBV13	TRBJ1-3	.	.	TGTGCCAGCAGCTACGGGGGGCCCATCTCTGGAAACACCATATATTTT	CASSYGGPISGNTIYF
TRBV28	TRBJ2-1	.	.	TGTGCCAGCAGTTTTCAGGCGGGATTTTCCAATGAGCAGTTCTTC	CASSFQAGFSNEQFF
TRBV27	TRBJ1-5	.	TRBD1	TGTGCCAGCAGTTTAGGAACAGGGGGCAATCAGCCCCAGCATTTT	CASSLGTGGNQPQHF
TRBV19	TRBJ1-3	.	.	TGTGCCAGTAGTTTACAGGGCTTTATAAACACCATATATTTT	CASSLQGFINTIYF
TRBV25-1	TRBJ1-3	.	.	TGTGCCAGCAGTGGAACAGGGAACGGAAACACCATATATTTT	CASSGTGNGNTIYF
TRBV30	TRBJ1-1	once	.	TGTGCCTGGAGAGTGCTAAGCGGGACTGAAGCTTTCTTT	CAWRVLSGTEAFF
TRBV6-6	TRBJ2-3	.	.	TGTGCCAGCAGTCCTCCTCCGGGACTGAAGACAGATACGCAGTATTTT	CASSPPPGLKTDTQYF
TRBV12-5	TRBJ2-7	once	.	TGTGCTAGTGCCTCCGGTTCTTCATACGAGCAGTACTTC	CASASGSSYEQYF
TRBV6-1	TRBJ2-1	.	TRBD1	TGTGCCAGCAGGGACAGGGGGTTGTACAATGAGCAGTTCTTC	CASRDRGLYNEQFF
TRBV27	TRBJ2-1	.	TRBD2	TGTGCCAGCAGTTTAACCGCCCTAGCGGACTACAATGAGCAGTTCTTC	CASSLTALADYNEQFF
TRBV5-6	TRBJ1-6	.	TRBD1	TGTGCCAGCAGCGTCGTAGGGGGCGTCTATAATTCACCCCTCCACTTT	CASSVVGGVYNSPLHF
TRBV11-3	TRBJ1-1	.	.	TGTGCCAGCAGCATGGGGGGGGACGGACCGAACACTGAAGCTTTCTTT	CASSMGGDGPNTEAFF
TRBV9	TRBJ2-3	.	TRBD2	TGTGCCAGCAGCGTAGCAATAGCGGGAGGAGATACGCAGTATTTT	CASSVAIAGGDTQYF
TRBV6-1	TRBJ1-5	few	.	TGTGCCAGCACTGTCAGGTCAGCAGCCGATCAGCCCCAGCATTTT	CASTVRSAADQPQHF
TRBV10-3	TRBJ2-7	once	TRBD1	TGTGCCACCAACATAGGGCAGGGGGACGAGCAGTACTTC	CATNIGQGDEQYF
TRBV5-4	TRBJ2-7	.	TRBD2	TGTGCCAGCAGTGCCGGGACTAGCGGTACCTACGAGCAGTACTTC	CASSAGTSGTYEQYF
TRBV5-1	TRBJ2-2	.	.	TGCGCCAGCGCGACATTTGGGGCAAACACCGGGGAGCTGTTTTTT	CASATFGANTGELFF
TRBV27	TRBJ1-1	few	TRBD1	TGTGCCAGCACCCAAGGAGGGACAGGGAACACTGAAGCTTTCTTT	CASTQGGTGNTEAFF
TRBV7-2	TRBJ2-5	.	TRBD2	TGTGCCAGCAGCTTAGGGGGACTAGCTTCAGAGACCCAGTACTTC	CASSLGGLASETQYF
TRBV7-3	TRBJ2-2	.	TRBD2	TGTGCCAGCACCCGGGGGGGCCCCACCGGGGAGCTGTTTTTT	CASTRGGPTGELFF
TRBV28	TRBJ2-1	.	TRBD2	TGTGCCAGCAGTTTAGTGCTCGGGACTAGCGGGAGGAATGAGCAGTTCTTC	CASSLVLGTSGRNEQFF
TRBV2	TRBJ1-2	few	.	TGTGCCAGCAGTGGGGCAGGGTTGGCCTATGGCTACACCTTC	CASSGAGLAYGYTF
TRBV4-1	TRBJ2-2	.	TRBD1	TGCGCCAGCAGCCAGACAGGGGAGCGCGGGGAGCTGTTTTTT	CASSQTGERGELFF
TRBV4-3	TRBJ1-2	.	TRBD1	TGCGCCAGCAGCCCGGACAGGGGCTATGGCTACACCTTC	CASSPDRGYGYTF
TRBV6-5	TRBJ2-5	once	.	TGTGCCAGCAGCAAACAAGAGACCCAGTACTTC	CASSKQETQYF
TRBV9	TRBJ2-2	.	TRBD1	TGTGCCAGCAGCACACAGGGGTTGCACACCGGGGAGCTGTTTTTT	CASSTQGLHTGELFF
TRBV28	TRBJ2-2	.	.	TGTGCCAGCAGCACAGTCGGGAGTGGGGGGGAGCTGTTTTTT	CASSTVGSGGELFF
TRBV29-1	TRBJ2-1	.	.	TGCAGCGCCGTGGGCGGGGCGGGCGATGAGCAGTTCTTC	CSAVGGAGDEQFF
TRBV29-1	TRBJ2-7	few	TRBD2	TGCAGCGTTGAAACTAACCCAGGAGGAGCGGGGTACGAGCAGTACTTC	CSVETNPGGAGYEQYF